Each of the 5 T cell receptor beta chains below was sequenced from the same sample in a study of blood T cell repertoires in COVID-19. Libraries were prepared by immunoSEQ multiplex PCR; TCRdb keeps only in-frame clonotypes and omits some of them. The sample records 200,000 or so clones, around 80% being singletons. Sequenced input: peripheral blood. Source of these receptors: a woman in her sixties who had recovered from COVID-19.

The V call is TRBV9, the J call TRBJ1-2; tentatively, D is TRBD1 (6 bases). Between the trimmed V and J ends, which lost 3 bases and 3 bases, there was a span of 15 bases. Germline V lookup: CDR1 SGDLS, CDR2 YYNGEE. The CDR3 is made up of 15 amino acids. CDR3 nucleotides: TGTGCCAGCAGCGCCCCACAGGGTAGGGACTATGGCTACACCTTC. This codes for CASSAPQGRDYGYTF.

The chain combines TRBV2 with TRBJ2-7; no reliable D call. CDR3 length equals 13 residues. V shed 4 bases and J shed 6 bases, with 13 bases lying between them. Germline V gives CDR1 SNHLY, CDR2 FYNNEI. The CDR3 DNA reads TGTGCCAGCAGTGGACTCCCCTCTGGCGAGCAGTACTTC. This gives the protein CASSGLPSGEQYF.

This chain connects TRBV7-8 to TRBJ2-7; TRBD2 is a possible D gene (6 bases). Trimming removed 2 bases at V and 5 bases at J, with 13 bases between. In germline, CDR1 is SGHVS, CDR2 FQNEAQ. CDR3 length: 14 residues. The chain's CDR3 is CASSLIIGSDEQYF. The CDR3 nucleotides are TGTGCCAGCAGCTTAATAATCGGGAGCGACGAGCAGTACTTC. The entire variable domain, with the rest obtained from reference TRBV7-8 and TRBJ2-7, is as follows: GAGVSQSPRYKVAKRGQDVALRCDPISGHVSLFWYQQALGQGPEFLTYFQNEAQLDKSGLPSDRFFAERPEGSVSTLKIQRTQQEDSAVYLCASSLIIGSDEQYFGPGTRLTVT.

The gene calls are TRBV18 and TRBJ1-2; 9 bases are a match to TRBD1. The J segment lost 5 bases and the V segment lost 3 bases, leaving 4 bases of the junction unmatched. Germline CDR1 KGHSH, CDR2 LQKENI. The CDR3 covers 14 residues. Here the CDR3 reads CASSPDRGVYGYTF. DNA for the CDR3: TGTGCCAGCTCACCGGACAGGGGAGTGTATGGCTACACCTTC.

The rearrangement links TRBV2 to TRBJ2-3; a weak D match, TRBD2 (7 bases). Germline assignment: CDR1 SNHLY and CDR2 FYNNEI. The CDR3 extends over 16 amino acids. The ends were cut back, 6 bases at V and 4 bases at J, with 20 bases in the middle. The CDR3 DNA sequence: TGTGCCAGCAGGGGAGGGGGACTGGCAGGGTCAGATACGCAGTATTTT. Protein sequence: CASRGGGLAGSDTQYF.